This T cell receptor beta chain was identified in a study of T cells after yellow fever vaccination. General observations from the study: On re-exposure, the response was weaker but peaked faster, at day 5 versus 15.

In germline, CDR1 is SGHVS, CDR2 FQNEAQ. This CDR3 has 13 residues. Trimming pared 6 bases from V and 3 bases from J, leaving 11 bases between. This clonotype was observed a handful of times. No antigen is known for it. MiXCR, applied by TCRdb to the 5' RACE reads, yields one record per CDR3 protein. The profile shows about 580,000 distinct CDR3 sequences, less than 20% of them singletons. The specimen was PBMCs, collected around 5 days after the first yellow fever vaccination. The source of this sequence is a man aged 18 to 30 who received the YFV17D yellow fever vaccine. The gene calls are TRBV7-8 and TRBJ1-1; D gene unclear. CDR3 sequence reads: CASSSGRHTEAFF. CDR3 nucleotides: TGTGCCAGCAGTTCCGGCAGGCACACTGAAGCTTTCTTT.